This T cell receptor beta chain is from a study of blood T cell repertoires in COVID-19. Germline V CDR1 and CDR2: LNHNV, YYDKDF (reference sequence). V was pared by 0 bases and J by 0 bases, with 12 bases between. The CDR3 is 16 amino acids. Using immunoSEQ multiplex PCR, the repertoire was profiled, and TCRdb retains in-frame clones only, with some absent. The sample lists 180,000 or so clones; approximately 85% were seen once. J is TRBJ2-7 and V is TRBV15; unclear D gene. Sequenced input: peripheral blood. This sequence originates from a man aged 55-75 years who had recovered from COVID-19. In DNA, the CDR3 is TGTGCCACCAGCAGAGATTATGGTGGCGGCTCCTACGAGCAGTACTTC. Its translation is CATSRDYGGGSYEQYF.